These T cell receptor beta chains were read from a single sample in a study of beta chain features in type 1 diabetes. Measured with immunoSEQ multiplex PCR; TCRdb has only the in-frame clones, and not every one. The sample contains approximately 400,000 clones, around 15% of which appear only once. The sequencing input was naive CD4+ T cells from blood. These receptors were obtained from a woman between 18 and 30 years old in good health. The CDR3 runs from the conserved cysteine through the conserved F or W. A D gene is named only where the DNA matches it firmly. Clone sizes are given selectively: once, few, many, or a class where the clone is expanded.

D gene: -; J gene: TRBJ2-7; V gene: TRBV7-2; clone size: few; CDR3 protein: CASSRGGAYEQYF; CDR3 DNA: TGTGCCAGCAGCCGAGGGGGAGCCTACGAGCAGTACTTC
D gene: -; J gene: TRBJ2-3; V gene: TRBV5-1; clone size: few; CDR3 protein: CASSLVGRSTDTQYF; CDR3 DNA: TGCGCCAGCAGCTTGGTTGGGAGGAGCACAGATACGCAGTATTTT
D gene: -; J gene: TRBJ2-7; V gene: TRBV5-5; clone size: few; CDR3 protein: CASSPTRDLGAEQYF; CDR3 DNA: TGTGCCAGCAGCCCAACCCGGGACTTAGGAGCCGAGCAGTACTTC
D gene: -; J gene: TRBJ2-7; V gene: TRBV30; clone size: -; CDR3 protein: CAWSPNKYEQYF; CDR3 DNA: TGTGCCTGGAGTCCGAACAAATACGAGCAGTACTTC
D gene: -; J gene: TRBJ2-7; V gene: TRBV14; clone size: -; CDR3 protein: CASSPGLHYEQYF; CDR3 DNA: TGTGCCAGCAGCCCGGGACTTCACTACGAGCAGTACTTC
D gene: TRBD1; J gene: TRBJ2-1; V gene: TRBV14; clone size: -; CDR3 protein: CASSQVATGGRSGNEQFF; CDR3 DNA: TGTGCCAGCAGCCAAGTAGCGACAGGGGGCCGGAGCGGCAATGAGCAGTTCTTC
D gene: TRBD1; J gene: TRBJ2-3; V gene: TRBV7-9; clone size: -; CDR3 protein: CASGAGAGGWTDTQYF; CDR3 DNA: TGTGCCAGCGGCGCCGGGGCAGGGGGCTGGACAGATACGCAGTATTTT
D gene: TRBD1; J gene: TRBJ1-3; V gene: TRBV27; clone size: few; CDR3 protein: CASSSHGQGWHTIYF; CDR3 DNA: TGTGCCAGCAGTTCCCACGGACAGGGGTGGCACACCATATATTTT
D gene: TRBD1; J gene: TRBJ2-7; V gene: TRBV20-1; clone size: -; CDR3 protein: CSASGSGTGGF; CDR3 DNA: TGCAGTGCTAGTGGTTCTGGCACAGGGGGCTTC
D gene: -; J gene: TRBJ2-3; V gene: TRBV19; clone size: -; CDR3 protein: CASSRAIDRGDTQYF; CDR3 DNA: TGTGCCAGTAGTAGGGCGATCGACAGAGGAGATACGCAGTATTTT
D gene: TRBD1; J gene: TRBJ2-5; V gene: TRBV9; clone size: -; CDR3 protein: CASSSRTGRGETQYF; CDR3 DNA: TGTGCCAGCAGCTCTCGGACAGGGAGAGGAGAGACCCAGTACTTC
D gene: -; J gene: TRBJ2-6; V gene: TRBV9; clone size: -; CDR3 protein: CASSVASPGANVLTF; CDR3 DNA: TGTGCCAGCAGCGTAGCGAGCCCTGGGGCCAACGTCCTGACTTTC
D gene: TRBD1; J gene: TRBJ1-2; V gene: TRBV28; clone size: few; CDR3 protein: CASSGTGGHYGYTF; CDR3 DNA: TGTGCCAGCAGCGGGACAGGGGGCCACTATGGCTACACCTTC
D gene: -; J gene: TRBJ1-1; V gene: TRBV4-3; clone size: -; CDR3 protein: CASSQVHWNTEAFF; CDR3 DNA: TGCGCCAGCAGCCAGGTGCACTGGAACACTGAAGCTTTCTTT
D gene: TRBD2; J gene: TRBJ2-1; V gene: TRBV5-1; clone size: -; CDR3 protein: CASRSGTSGDEQFF; CDR3 DNA: TGCGCCAGCAGGTCCGGGACTAGCGGCGATGAGCAGTTCTTC
D gene: TRBD1; J gene: TRBJ2-3; V gene: TRBV29-1; clone size: -; CDR3 protein: CSVGTVIMDTQYF; CDR3 DNA: TGCAGCGTGGGGACAGTCATTATGGATACGCAGTATTTT
D gene: TRBD1; J gene: TRBJ2-1; V gene: TRBV2; clone size: few; CDR3 protein: CASTGQGARGQFF; CDR3 DNA: TGTGCCAGCACCGGACAGGGGGCAAGGGGGCAGTTCTTC
D gene: TRBD1; J gene: TRBJ2-7; V gene: TRBV28; clone size: -; CDR3 protein: CASSPGDRVSYEQYF; CDR3 DNA: TGTGCCAGCAGTCCCGGCGACAGGGTTTCCTACGAGCAGTACTTC
D gene: TRBD2; J gene: TRBJ2-1; V gene: TRBV5-1; clone size: few; CDR3 protein: CASSSLRLAGEVGEQFF; CDR3 DNA: TGCGCCAGCAGCTCCCTCCGGCTAGCGGGAGAAGTAGGTGAGCAGTTCTTC
D gene: TRBD1; J gene: TRBJ2-7; V gene: TRBV28; clone size: -; CDR3 protein: CASWGTGQAYEQYF; CDR3 DNA: TGTGCCAGTTGGGGGACAGGGCAGGCCTACGAGCAGTACTTC
D gene: -; J gene: TRBJ2-7; V gene: TRBV23-1; clone size: few; CDR3 protein: CASSPPDRTSSYEQYF; CDR3 DNA: TGCGCCAGCAGTCCTCCCGACAGAACCAGCTCCTACGAGCAGTACTTC
D gene: -; J gene: TRBJ1-4; V gene: TRBV5-1; clone size: -; CDR3 protein: CASSRALAGEKLFF; CDR3 DNA: TGCGCCAGCAGCCGCGCCTTGGCGGGGGAAAAACTGTTTTTT
D gene: TRBD1; J gene: TRBJ2-6; V gene: TRBV19; clone size: few; CDR3 protein: CASSIAGQGRSSGANVLTF; CDR3 DNA: TGTGCCAGTAGTATTGCGGGACAGGGGCGTAGCTCTGGGGCCAACGTCCTGACTTTC
D gene: TRBD2; J gene: TRBJ2-1; V gene: TRBV11-2; clone size: few; CDR3 protein: CASSSLAGDYNEQFF; CDR3 DNA: TGTGCCAGCAGCTCACTAGCGGGAGACTACAATGAGCAGTTCTTC
D gene: -; J gene: TRBJ2-1; V gene: TRBV30; clone size: -; CDR3 protein: CAWSGYNEQFF; CDR3 DNA: TGTGCCTGGAGCGGCTACAATGAGCAGTTCTTC
D gene: -; J gene: TRBJ2-1; V gene: TRBV7-2; clone size: -; CDR3 protein: CASSPNIEQFF; CDR3 DNA: TGTGCCAGCAGCCCTAATATTGAGCAGTTCTTC
D gene: TRBD2; J gene: TRBJ2-5; V gene: TRBV30; clone size: -; CDR3 protein: CAWSVLAGWVPESGLRGETQYF; CDR3 DNA: TGTGCCTGGAGTGTACTAGCGGGATGGGTCCCGGAGAGTGGTCTACGCGGAGAGACCCAGTACTTC
D gene: TRBD1; J gene: TRBJ2-5; V gene: TRBV4-3; clone size: -; CDR3 protein: CASSRYRGRETQYF; CDR3 DNA: TGCGCCAGCAGCCGTTACAGGGGGCGGGAGACCCAGTACTTC
D gene: TRBD1; J gene: TRBJ2-1; V gene: TRBV25-1; clone size: -; CDR3 protein: CASSGTPGTGTYNEQFF; CDR3 DNA: TGTGCCAGCAGTGGGACTCCGGGGACAGGGACCTACAATGAGCAGTTCTTC
D gene: TRBD2; J gene: TRBJ2-1; V gene: TRBV7-2; clone size: -; CDR3 protein: CASSLHSGRASEQFF; CDR3 DNA: TGTGCCAGCAGCTTACACAGCGGGAGGGCGAGTGAGCAGTTCTTC